Listed below are T cell receptor beta chains from one sample, sequenced in a study of response to subunit inactivated influenza vaccine. TCRdb used MiXCR to reprocess the RT-PCR reads, holding one entry per CDR3 protein. The sample contains about 540,000 distinct CDR3 sequences, roughly 25% of which appear only once. These data also featured in a second study, about T cells expressing NK-cell markers.

The sequenced sample was CD4+ T cells sorted from PBMCs, obtained about 11 days after vaccination. The receptors stem from a man in his forties or fifties who received an inactivated influenza vaccine. Both conserved end residues are part of each CDR3. Each record gives: D gene, V gene, J gene, clone size, CDR3 protein, CDR3 DNA. The D gene is left open where the match is weak. Not all rows give a size; the values are once, few, many and, for expanded clones, a class.

>.|TRBV27|TRBJ1-2|.
CASSPNRQGRGSF
TGTGCCAGCAGCCCAAACCGCCAGGGGCGCGGTTCCTTC
>TRBD1|TRBV29-1|TRBJ2-5|few
CSVELRQGAQYF
TGCAGCGTTGAATTGCGACAGGGGGCCCAGTACTTC
>TRBD2|TRBV29-1|TRBJ2-1|few
CSVEELAGLYNEQFF
TGCAGCGTTGAAGAACTAGCGGGACTTTACAATGAGCAGTTCTTC
>.|TRBV28|TRBJ2-3|.
CASSVGAQYF
TGTGCCAGCAGCGTTGGGGCGCAGTATTTT
>.|TRBV10-3|TRBJ2-7|few
CAISLGRGEGYEQYF
TGTGCCATCAGCCTCGGACGGGGAGAGGGGTACGAGCAGTACTTC
>TRBD1|TRBV6-5|TRBJ2-7|many
CASSYGMRDRGSYEQYF
TGTGCCAGCAGTTACGGTATGCGGGACAGGGGATCCTACGAGCAGTACTTC
>.|TRBV6-2/TRBV6-3|TRBJ1-1|.
CASSYSALNTEAFF
TGTGCCAGCAGTTACTCGGCTCTGAACACTGAAGCTTTCTTT
>.|TRBV6-1|TRBJ1-6|.
CASTYRVGNSPLHF
TGTGCCAGCACCTACAGGGTAGGGAATTCACCCCTCCACTTT
>.|TRBV29-1|TRBJ1-3|many
CSVGSMGGNTIYF
TGCAGCGTGGGATCCATGGGTGGAAACACCATATATTTT
>.|TRBV5-1|TRBJ2-2|many
CASSLQGSNTGELFF
TGCGCCAGCAGCCTACAGGGTTCGAACACCGGGGAGCTGTTTTTT
>TRBD1|TRBV10-3|TRBJ1-2|.
CAISENKQGNGYTF
TGTGCCATCAGTGAGAATAAACAGGGGAATGGCTACACCTTC
>.|TRBV12-3/TRBV12-4|TRBJ2-4|few
CASSHPQGSRNIQYF
TGTGCCAGCAGTCACCCTCAGGGTTCTAGAAACATTCAGTACTTC
>.|TRBV4-1|TRBJ2-1|.
CASSQDSSTHNEQFF
TGCGCCAGCAGCCAAGATTCTTCGACCCACAATGAGCAGTTCTTC
>.|TRBV28|TRBJ1-2|.
CASSRPSATNYGYTF
TGTGCCAGCAGCCGACCCTCGGCCACTAACTATGGCTACACCTTC
>TRBD2|TRBV18|TRBJ2-7|few
CASSPGTSGYSYEQYF
TGTGCCAGCTCACCAGGGACTAGCGGTTACTCCTACGAGCAGTACTTC
>.|TRBV28|TRBJ2-6|few
CASSLRASLSGANVLTF
TGTGCCAGCAGTTTAAGGGCATCTCTCTCTGGGGCCAACGTCCTGACTTTC
>.|TRBV29-1|TRBJ2-1|few
CSVEGDKTNEQFF
TGCAGCGTTGAGGGGGACAAGACGAATGAGCAGTTCTTC
>.|TRBV10-3|TRBJ1-3|.
CAISEVARSGNTIYF
TGTGCCATCAGTGAGGTGGCTCGGTCTGGAAACACCATATATTTT
>.|TRBV25-1|TRBJ1-2|.
CASSESHRVSGYTF
TGTGCCAGCAGTGAATCCCACAGGGTGAGCGGCTACACCTTC
>TRBD1|TRBV20-1|TRBJ1-6|.
CSARDRDRGLSPLHF
TGCAGTGCTAGAGACCGGGACAGGGGGCTTTCACCCCTCCACTTT
>.|TRBV4-1|TRBJ2-3|many
CASSQAVTRGLDTQYF
TGCGCCAGCAGCCAAGCGGTGACTAGGGGATTAGATACGCAGTATTTT
>.|TRBV28|TRBJ1-1|.
CATNLYMNTEAFF
TGTGCCACCAACCTTTACATGAACACTGAAGCTTTCTTT
>TRBD2|TRBV20-1|TRBJ2-1|.
CSASVPTSQTVNEQFF
TGCAGTGCATCGGTCCCGACTAGCCAAACTGTCAATGAGCAGTTCTTC
>.|TRBV6-5|TRBJ2-5|few
CASSYSIGGGTQYF
TGTGCCAGCAGTTACTCGATCGGGGGAGGGACCCAGTACTTC
>TRBD2|TRBV18|TRBJ2-3|.
CASSLDSGRAGTQYF
TGTGCCAGCTCACTGGATAGCGGGAGGGCCGGGACGCAGTATTTT
>.|TRBV12-3/TRBV12-4|TRBJ1-3|few
CASSFDRSGNTIYF
TGTGCCAGCAGTTTTGACAGGTCTGGAAACACCATATATTTT
>.|TRBV7-2|TRBJ1-5|.
CASSFSTYNQPQHF
TGTGCCAGCAGCTTCTCTACGTACAATCAGCCCCAGCATTTT
>.|TRBV29-1|TRBJ2-1|many
CSVPAGGLSSYNEQFF
TGCAGCGTCCCCGCCGGAGGGTTGAGCTCCTACAATGAGCAGTTCTTC
>TRBD2|TRBV11-2|TRBJ2-3|.
CASSRGGLKDTQYF
TGTGCCAGCTCGCGGGGGGGCCTGAAAGATACGCAGTATTTT
>.|TRBV25-1|TRBJ1-4|.
CAEVGSDEKLFF
TGTGCGGAGGTGGGGTCGGATGAAAAACTGTTTTTT
>.|TRBV12-3/TRBV12-4|TRBJ2-5|.
CASSFVYEETQYF
TGTGCCAGCAGTTTTGTATATGAAGAGACCCAGTACTTC
>.|TRBV6-1|TRBJ2-3|few
CASASGRTDTQYF
TGTGCCAGCGCCAGTGGCCGCACAGATACGCAGTATTTT
>.|TRBV5-1|TRBJ2-2|.
CARSYQGTGELFF
TGCGCCCGCAGCTACCAGGGAACCGGGGAGCTGTTTTTT
>.|TRBV4-3|TRBJ2-1|many
CASSPRAGTSYNEQFF
TGCGCCAGCAGCCCCCGGGCAGGGACCTCCTACAATGAGCAGTTCTTC
>TRBD1|TRBV4-2|TRBJ1-2|.
CASSQPGQANYGYTF
TGTGCCAGCAGCCAACCCGGACAGGCGAACTATGGCTACACCTTC